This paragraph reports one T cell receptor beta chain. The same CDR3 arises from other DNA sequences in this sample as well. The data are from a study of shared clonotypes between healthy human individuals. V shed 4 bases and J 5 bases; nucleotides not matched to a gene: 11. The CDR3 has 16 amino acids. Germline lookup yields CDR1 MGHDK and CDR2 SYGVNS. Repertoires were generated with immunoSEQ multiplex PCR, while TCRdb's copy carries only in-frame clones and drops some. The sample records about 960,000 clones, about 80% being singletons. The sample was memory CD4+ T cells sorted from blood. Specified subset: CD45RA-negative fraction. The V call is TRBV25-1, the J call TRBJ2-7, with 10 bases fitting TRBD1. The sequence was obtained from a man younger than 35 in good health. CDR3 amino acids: CASSGVGGQGRNEQYF. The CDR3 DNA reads TGTGCCAGCAGTGGAGTAGGGGGACAGGGGAGGAACGAGCAGTACTTC.